Listed below are T cell receptor beta chains from one sample, sequenced in a study of shared clonotypes between healthy human individuals. Clones were sequenced by immunoSEQ multiplex PCR, and TCRdb holds only the in-frame ones, with some missing. Of millions of clones listed, 85% to 95% are singletons. Material for sequencing was naive CD4+ T cells sorted from blood. The source of these receptors is a man younger than 35 in good health. Both conserved end residues are part of each CDR3. The order of the fields is V gene, clone size, D gene, J gene, CDR3 DNA, CDR3 protein. A D gene is named only where the DNA matches it firmly. Clone size is stated in some rows and not others, as once, few, many or a class when expanded.

>TRBV7-8|-|-|TRBJ1-4
TGTGCCAGCAGCTTAGCGGGAAGTACTAATGAAAAACTGTTTTTT
CASSLAGSTNEKLFF
>TRBV10-3|-|-|TRBJ2-2
TGTGCCATAGGGACGGCGAACACCGGGGAGCTGTTTTTT
CAIGTANTGELFF
>TRBV6-5|-|-|TRBJ2-7
TGTGCCAGCGCGAGCCCCCAAAGGTCCTACGAGCAGTACTTC
CASASPQRSYEQYF
>TRBV6-1|-|-|TRBJ1-5
TGTGCCAGCAGAACCGTTGATTATCAGCCCCAGCATTTT
CASRTVDYQPQHF
>TRBV7-4|-|-|TRBJ2-3
TGTGCCAGCAGCGGCGGGGAAGGACCTCGCACAGATACGCAGTATTTT
CASSGGEGPRTDTQYF
>TRBV5-1|-|-|TRBJ1-4
TGCGCCAGCAGCTTGTCGTCCGGGACACTTAATGAAAAACTGTTTTTT
CASSLSSGTLNEKLFF
>TRBV2|-|-|TRBJ2-2
TGTGCCAGCAGTGAAAATGGGGCAACCGGGGAGCTGTTTTTT
CASSENGATGELFF
>TRBV9|-|-|TRBJ1-4
TGTGCCAGCAGCGTAGGTAGTGCAACTAATGAAAAACTGTTTTTT
CASSVGSATNEKLFF
>TRBV4-1|-|-|TRBJ2-3
TGCGCCAGCAGCCCCCTCGATCGAGGGGGGAGGGATACGCAGTATTTT
CASSPLDRGGRDTQYF
>TRBV5-1|-|-|TRBJ2-1
TGCGCCAGCAGCTCGGGACGGACGTCCTACAATGAGCAGTTCTTC
CASSSGRTSYNEQFF
>TRBV4-1|-|TRBD2|TRBJ2-5
TGCGCCAGCAGCTTAGGGACTATGGAGACCCAGTACTTC
CASSLGTMETQYF
>TRBV20-1|-|-|TRBJ1-2
TGCAGTGCTCCCGACGGCGGCTACACCTTC
CSAPDGGYTF
>TRBV29-1|-|TRBD1|TRBJ1-1
TGCAGCGTTGGGACAGGGGGTTATACTGAAGCTTTCTTT
CSVGTGGYTEAFF
>TRBV7-9|-|-|TRBJ2-7
TGTGCCAGCAGCTTAGGCGGGACAAGCTCCTACGAGCAGTACTTC
CASSLGGTSSYEQYF
>TRBV4-2|-|TRBD2|TRBJ2-1
TGTGCCAGCAGCCAAGATTGGGCGGGGGGGTACAATGAGCAGTTCTTC
CASSQDWAGGYNEQFF
>TRBV5-1|-|TRBD1|TRBJ2-3
TGCGCCAGCAGCTCGGGACAGGGTGGCGCAGATACGCAGTATTTT
CASSSGQGGADTQYF
>TRBV4-3|-|-|TRBJ2-3
TGCGCCAGCAGCCAAGATCTGGAGGGGCGCCTCCCAGATACGCAGTATTTT
CASSQDLEGRLPDTQYF
>TRBV5-4|-|-|TRBJ1-1
TGTGCCAGCAGTTTTGGGGGGAAGGGGGGAAACACTGAAGCTTTCTTT
CASSFGGKGGNTEAFF
>TRBV5-1|-|-|TRBJ2-3
TGCGCCAGCAGCTTGGTCCCCTCGGATACAGATACGCAGTATTTT
CASSLVPSDTDTQYF
>TRBV4-1|-|-|TRBJ1-4
TGCGCCAGCACCATAGTAACAACTAATGAAAAACTGTTTTTT
CASTIVTTNEKLFF
>TRBV6-5|-|-|TRBJ2-3
TGTGCCAGCACAGGGTTCACAGATACGCAGTATTTT
CASTGFTDTQYF
>TRBV10-3|-|-|TRBJ2-2
TGTGCCATCAGTGATAAAGAAACATTCACCGGGGAGCTGTTTTTT
CAISDKETFTGELFF
>TRBV13|-|TRBD1|TRBJ2-5
TGTGCCAGCAGCTTAGGGCCAGGGGGCGGGAAAGAGACCCAGTACTTC
CASSLGPGGGKETQYF
>TRBV20-1|once|-|TRBJ2-3
TGCAGTCTGACCACAGATACGCAGTATTTT
CSLTTDTQYF
>TRBV5-1|-|-|TRBJ2-7
TGCGCCAGCAGCTTGGATAACGGGGCAGGCTACGAGCAGTACTTC
CASSLDNGAGYEQYF
>TRBV6-5|-|TRBD2|TRBJ2-2
TGTGCCAGCAGCCGCTTGACTAGCGGGACCGGGGAGCTGTTTTTT
CASSRLTSGTGELFF
>TRBV27|-|-|TRBJ2-7
TGTGCCAGCAGTCCAACGGACCGATACGAGCAGTACTTC
CASSPTDRYEQYF
>TRBV7-9|-|-|TRBJ2-1
TGTGCCAGCAGCGCGCTGGAAGCGGAAGACAATGAGCAGTTCTTC
CASSALEAEDNEQFF
>TRBV5-1|-|-|TRBJ2-7
TGCGCCAGCGGGCGGGACAGCACCTACGAGCAGTACTTC
CASGRDSTYEQYF
>TRBV10-3|-|TRBD2|TRBJ2-2
TGTGCCATCAGTGACGGGGGGACGAACACCGGGGAGCTGTTTTTT
CAISDGGTNTGELFF
>TRBV19|few|-|TRBJ1-5
TGTGCCAGTAGTTCCCGCAAACGGGGTAGCAATCAGCCCCAGCATTTT
CASSSRKRGSNQPQHF
>TRBV5-4|-|-|TRBJ2-7
TGTGCCAGCAGCTTTGAGGTTACCTACGAGCAGTACTTC
CASSFEVTYEQYF
>TRBV30|-|TRBD2|TRBJ2-7
TGTGCCTGGTCTTCGGGGGGTTTCTACGAGCAGTACTTC
CAWSSGGFYEQYF
>TRBV5-4|-|TRBD2|TRBJ2-7
TGTGCCAGCAGCCCGGGGGGGCAGGGGACCTCCTACGAGCAGTACTTC
CASSPGGQGTSYEQYF
>TRBV2|-|TRBD2|TRBJ2-3
TGTGCCAGCAGATTGGGACTAGCGGGGACAGATACGCAGTATTTT
CASRLGLAGTDTQYF
>TRBV7-9|-|TRBD1|TRBJ1-3
TGTGCCAGCAGCCTGGGGACAGGGGACTCTGGAAACACCATATATTTT
CASSLGTGDSGNTIYF
>TRBV5-1|-|-|TRBJ2-1
TGCGCCAGCAGCTTGGAGGGGGCCTACAATGAGCAGTTCTTC
CASSLEGAYNEQFF
>TRBV30|-|-|TRBJ1-1
TGTGCCTGGAGTACGTTGAACACTGAAGCTTTCTTT
CAWSTLNTEAFF
>TRBV29-1|-|-|TRBJ1-2
TGCAGCGCGCTCGGAGGGAGAGGCTATGGCTACACCTTC
CSALGGRGYGYTF
>TRBV6-6|-|TRBD2|TRBJ2-1
TGTGCCAGCAGTTACATGACTAGCGAGTTCAACAATGAGCAGTTCTTC
CASSYMTSEFNNEQFF
>TRBV4-1|-|TRBD2|TRBJ2-7
TGCGCCAGCAGCCAAGAACCCCAGCGGGGGGTCCTGTACGAGCAGTACTTC
CASSQEPQRGVLYEQYF
>TRBV7-9|-|-|TRBJ1-1
TGTGCCAGCAGCTTAGGGGGCGAGGCTTTCTTT
CASSLGGEAFF
>TRBV5-6|once|TRBD1|TRBJ2-2
TGTGCCAGCAGCTTGGAATTCGACAGGGGATCGTCCGGGGAGCTGTTTTTT
CASSLEFDRGSSGELFF
>TRBV11-2|many|-|TRBJ1-1
TGTGCCAGCAGGGTGGGGATAGGGGGTCCTTCGAACACTGAAGCTTTCTTT
CASRVGIGGPSNTEAFF
>TRBV5-6|-|TRBD2|TRBJ2-3
TGTGCCAGCAGCTTGCGGCTAGCGGGAGGGACCACAGATACGCAGTATTTT
CASSLRLAGGTTDTQYF
>TRBV28|-|TRBD1|TRBJ2-4
TGTGCCAGCAGTTCGGACAGGGGTTTACACTTC
CASSSDRGLHF
>TRBV7-3|-|-|TRBJ2-1
TGTGCCAGCAGCTTATGGGGTGGTGAGCAGTTCTTC
CASSLWGGEQFF
>TRBV7-9|-|TRBD1|TRBJ2-7
TGTGCCAGCAGTTTAGCCGGACAGGGGGCAGGGGAGCAGTACTTC
CASSLAGQGAGEQYF